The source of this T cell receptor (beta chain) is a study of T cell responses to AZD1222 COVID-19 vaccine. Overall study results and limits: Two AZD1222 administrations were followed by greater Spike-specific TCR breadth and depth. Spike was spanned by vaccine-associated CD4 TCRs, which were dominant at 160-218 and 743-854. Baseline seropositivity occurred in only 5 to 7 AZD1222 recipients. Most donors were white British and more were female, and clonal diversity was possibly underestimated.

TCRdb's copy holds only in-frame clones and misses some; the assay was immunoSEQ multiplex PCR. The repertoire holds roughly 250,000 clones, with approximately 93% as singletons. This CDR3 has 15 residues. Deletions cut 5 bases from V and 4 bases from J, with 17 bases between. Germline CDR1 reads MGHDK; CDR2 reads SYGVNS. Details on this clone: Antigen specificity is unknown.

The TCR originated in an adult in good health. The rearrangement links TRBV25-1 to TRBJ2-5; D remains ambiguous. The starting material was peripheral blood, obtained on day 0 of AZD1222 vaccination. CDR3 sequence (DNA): TGTGCCAGCAGTCCCGGCAACAGCCTCGGAGAGACCCAGTACTTC. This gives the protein CASSPGNSLGETQYF.